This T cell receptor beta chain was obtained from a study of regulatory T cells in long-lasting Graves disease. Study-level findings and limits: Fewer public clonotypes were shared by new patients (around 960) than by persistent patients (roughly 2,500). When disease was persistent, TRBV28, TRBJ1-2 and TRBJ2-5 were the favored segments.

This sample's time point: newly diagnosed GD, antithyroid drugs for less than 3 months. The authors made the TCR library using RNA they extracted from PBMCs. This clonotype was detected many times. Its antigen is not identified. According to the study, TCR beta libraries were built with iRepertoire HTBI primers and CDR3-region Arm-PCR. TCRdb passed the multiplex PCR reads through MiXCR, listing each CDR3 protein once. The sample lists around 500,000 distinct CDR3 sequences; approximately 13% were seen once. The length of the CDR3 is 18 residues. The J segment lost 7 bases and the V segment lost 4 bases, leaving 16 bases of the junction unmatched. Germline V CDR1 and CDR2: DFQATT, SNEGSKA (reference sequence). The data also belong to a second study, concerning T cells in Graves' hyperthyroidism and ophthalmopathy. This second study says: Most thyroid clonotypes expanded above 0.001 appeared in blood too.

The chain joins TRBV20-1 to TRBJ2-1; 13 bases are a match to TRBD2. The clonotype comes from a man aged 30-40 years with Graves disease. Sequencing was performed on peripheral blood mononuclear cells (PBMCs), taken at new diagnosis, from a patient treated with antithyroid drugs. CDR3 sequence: CSATVTSGRALDINEQFF. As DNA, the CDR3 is TGCAGTGCTACTGTAACTAGCGGGAGGGCCCTCGATATAAATGAGCAGTTCTTC.